This T cell receptor (beta chain) was sequenced during a study of blood T cell repertoires in COVID-19. Clones were sequenced by immunoSEQ multiplex PCR, and TCRdb holds only the in-frame ones, with some missing. The repertoire holds some 200,000 clones, about 85% seen once, with roughly 9.2% in the top ten. This clonotype was obtained from a woman over 75 with acute or convalescent COVID-19. The sample taken for sequencing was peripheral blood.

CDR3 region: CASGYGQTLAKNIQYF. CDR3 nucleotide sequence: TGTGCTAGTGGCTATGGACAAACGCTAGCCAAAAACATTCAGTACTTC. The chain combines TRBV12-5 with TRBJ2-4; perhaps TRBD1 as D (5 bases). Germline-derived CDR1 and CDR2 are LGHNT and FRNRAP. The CDR3 has 16 amino acids. The V end lost 6 bases, the J end lost 0 bases, and 15 bases lay between the germline ends.